This T cell receptor (beta chain) was found in a study of lymphopenia after photon versus proton radiotherapy. Libraries were prepared by immunoSEQ multiplex PCR; TCRdb keeps only in-frame clonotypes and omits some of them. The sample yields under 30,000 clones, about 92% seen once. CDR1 and CDR2 from the germline V gene are SEHNR and FQNEAQ (reference sequence). Trimming left V 3 bases short and J 2 bases short, with 7 bases between. This CDR3 is 14 amino acids long. The receptor's source is a woman aged 45-65 years with cholangiocarcinoma. The sample here was peripheral blood, taken from a patient treated with photon-based radiotherapy. V gene TRBV7-9 combines with J gene TRBJ2-2; D is unresolved. The CDR3 region has the DNA TGTGCCAGCAGCTTTTTAGAAAACACCGGGGAGCTGTTTTTT. Protein product: CASSFLENTGELFF.